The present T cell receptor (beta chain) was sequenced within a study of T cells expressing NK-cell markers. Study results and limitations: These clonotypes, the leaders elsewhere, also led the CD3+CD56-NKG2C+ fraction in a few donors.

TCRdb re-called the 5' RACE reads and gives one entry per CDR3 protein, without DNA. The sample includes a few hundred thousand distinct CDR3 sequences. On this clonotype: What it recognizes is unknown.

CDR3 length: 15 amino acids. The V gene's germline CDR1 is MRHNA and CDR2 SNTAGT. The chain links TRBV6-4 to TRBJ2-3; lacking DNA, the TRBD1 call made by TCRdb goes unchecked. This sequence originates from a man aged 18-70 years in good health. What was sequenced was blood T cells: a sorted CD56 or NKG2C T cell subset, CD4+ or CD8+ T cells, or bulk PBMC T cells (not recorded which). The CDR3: CASSPMGQPTDTQYF.